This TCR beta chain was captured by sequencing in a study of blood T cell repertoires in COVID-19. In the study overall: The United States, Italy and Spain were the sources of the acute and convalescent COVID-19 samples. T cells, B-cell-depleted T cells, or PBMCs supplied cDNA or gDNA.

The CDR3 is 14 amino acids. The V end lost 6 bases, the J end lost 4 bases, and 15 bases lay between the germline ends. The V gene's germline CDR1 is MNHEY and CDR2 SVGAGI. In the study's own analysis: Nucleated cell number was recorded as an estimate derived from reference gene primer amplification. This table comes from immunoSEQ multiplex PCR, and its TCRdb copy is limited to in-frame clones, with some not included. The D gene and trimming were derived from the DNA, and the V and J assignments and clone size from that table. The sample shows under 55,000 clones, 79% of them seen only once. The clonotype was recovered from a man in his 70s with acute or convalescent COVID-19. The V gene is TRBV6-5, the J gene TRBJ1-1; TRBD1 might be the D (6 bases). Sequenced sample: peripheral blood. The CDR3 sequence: CASRIGGGGTEAFF. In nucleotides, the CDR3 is TGTGCCAGCAGGATAGGGGGAGGGGGCACTGAAGCTTTCTTT.